These 15 T cell receptor beta chains originate from one sample sequenced in a study of CD4 and CD8 cells across lung adenocarcinoma regions. TCRdb reanalysed the PCR reads using MiXCR and keeps one entry per CDR3 protein. The top ten clones hold 15% to 20% of a sample with roughly 7,000 distinct CDR3 sequences, approximately 50% of them seen once. The sample was CD8+ T cells from the center of a lung tumor. The receptors come from a female donor with lung adenocarcinoma. The CD4 and CD8 labels of this study may be unreliable.

This clonotype was detected only a few times. J is TRBJ1-1 and V is TRBV6-5; D not certain. From germline, CDR1 is MNHEY and CDR2 SVGAGI. V shed 4 bases and J shed 8 bases, with 11 bases lying between them. The CDR3 totals 12 residues. CDR3 sequence reads: CASSSRTAEAFF. The CDR3, as DNA: TGTGCCAGCAGTTCCAGGACCGCCGAAGCTTTCTTT.

There are a few counts of this clonotype. The chain links TRBV7-2 to TRBJ1-2; D uncertain. With 1 base removed from V and 4 bases from J, the gap between germline ends came to 10 bases. This CDR3 has 14 residues. Per germline, CDR1 SGHTA and CDR2 FQGNSA. CDR3 nucleotides: TGTGCCAGCAGCTTAGATAGGCAGATCTATGGCTACACCTTC. Protein: CASSLDRQIYGYTF.

Ten or more counts support this clonotype. The V gene is TRBV7-2, the J gene TRBJ2-5; D perhaps matches TRBD1 (5 bases). The V end lost 11 bases, the J end lost 11 bases, and 18 bases lay between the germline ends. CDR3 length: 11 amino acids. Germline loops: CDR1 SGHTA, CDR2 FQGNSA. The CDR3 spells CAEQVYNEQYF. CDR3 in DNA: TGTGCCGAACAGGTCTACAATGAGCAGTACTTC.

This clonotype was observed a single time. The V and J genes are TRBV10-3 and TRBJ2-5, with D possibly matching TRBD2 (6 bases). Trimming removed 10 bases from V and 1 base from J, with 19 bases in between. The germline V gene encodes CDR1 ENHRY and CDR2 SYGVKD. This CDR3 region has 15 residues. The CDR3 loop reads CATGVRGRGQETQYF. CDR3 in DNA: TGTGCCACGGGGGTCCGGGGACGTGGCCAAGAGACCCAGTACTTC.

This clonotype is labeled as large. V gene TRBV11-2 combines with J gene TRBJ2-5, with no clear D. The CDR3 is 13 residues long. Germline loops: CDR1 SGHAT, CDR2 FQNNGV. Between the trimmed V and J ends, which lost 1 base and 4 bases, there was a span of 7 bases. CDR3 in amino acids: CASSLAEIETQYF. The CDR3 DNA follows: TGTGCCAGCAGCTTAGCTGAAATAGAGACCCAGTACTTC.

This sequence joins TRBV11-3 and TRBJ2-5; maybe TRBD2 (7 bases). Trimming removed 11 bases from V and 11 bases from J, with 30 bases in between. CDR3 length: 15 residues. Germline V lookup: CDR1 SGHNT, CDR2 YENEEA. The CDR3, as DNA: TGTGCCGGGGGCTTAGGGCTAGCGGACACAGATACGCAGTACTTC. It is translated as CAGGLGLADTDTQYF. The full variable domain, with the rest looked up from reference TRBV11-3 and TRBJ2-5, is EAGVVQSPRYKIIEKKQPVAFWCNPISGHNTLYWYLQNLGQGPELLIRYENEEAVDDSQLPKDRFSAERLKGVDSTLKIQPAELGDSAVYLCAGGLGLADTDTQYFGPGTRLLVL.

V usage is TRBV7-2 and J usage is TRBJ2-1, with 13 bases identical to TRBD2. The germline gives CDR1 SGHTA, CDR2 FQGNSA. J gave up 12 bases and V 2 bases, and 16 bases lay outside the gene matches. The CDR3 length is 18 residues. For the CDR3, the DNA is TGTGCCAGCAGCTTAAAAATAGGGGGGACTAGCGGGGCTAGGGGGCAGTTCTTC. It codes for CASSLKIGGTSGARGQFF.

In its sample, this clonotype is medium-sized. The chain employs TRBV6-1 and TRBJ1-1; no reliable D call. V was clipped by 7 bases and J by 3 bases, with 12 bases between them. CDR1 is MNHNS, CDR2 SASEGT, per germline. This CDR3 has 13 residues. DNA for the CDR3: TGTGCCAGCAAGTCGAACAGACACACTGAAGCTTTCTTT. Protein: CASKSNRHTEAFF.

This chain links TRBV4-1 with TRBJ2-5; D unclear. The CDR3 length is 12 residues. V was shortened by 1 base and J by 4 bases, with 4 bases between the two germline ends. Germline assignment: CDR1 MGHRA and CDR2 YSYEKL. The CDR3 loop is CASSQGLETQYF. CDR3 DNA: TGCGCCAGCAGCCAAGGTCTAGAGACCCAGTACTTC.

This clonotype has only one observation. V usage is TRBV6-2 or TRBV6-3 and J usage is TRBJ2-1, with D uncertain. The DNA end favors TRBJ2-5, so the J call may be wrong. Germline V gives CDR1 MNHEY, CDR2 SVGEGT. The CDR3 is 12 residues long. The CDR3 spells CAGSSDQETQYF. The CDR3 DNA follows: TGTGCCGGGTCCAGCGATCAGGAGACCCAGTACTTC.

This clonotype was picked up a small number of times. V gene TRBV12-3 or TRBV12-4 combines with J gene TRBJ2-7, with 8 bases aligning to TRBD2. There are 15 residues in the CDR3. J gave up 3 bases and V 3 bases, and 7 bases lay outside the gene matches. The CDR3 reads CASSFSAGGIYEQYF. CDR3 sequence (DNA): TGTGCCAGCAGTTTTTCGGCGGGAGGTATCTACGAGCAGTACTTC.

This clonotype is classed as medium-sized. This rearrangement joins TRBV5-8 to TRBJ2-5, with unresolved D. The CDR3 is 12 residues long. V lost 3 bases and J 5 bases, leaving 8 bases between the germline ends. From germline, CDR1 is SGHTS and CDR2 YDEGEE. The CDR3 DNA sequence: TGTGCCAGCAGCTCCGCTCGGGAGACCCAGTACTTC. Amino acid sequence: CASSSARETQYF.

This clonotype was seen only once. One end of the junction does not line up with germline, which may come from a read error. The chain couples TRBV6-1 to TRBJ2-3; a possible D gene is TRBD1 (6 bases). This CDR3 region has 15 residues. Per germline, CDR1 MNHNS and CDR2 SASEGT. This CDR3 is CASSPGEQVTETQYF. The CDR3 bases are TGTGCCAGCAGCCCAGGGGAACAGGTCACAGAGACGCAGTACTTT.

By sample fraction, this clonotype is medium-sized (0.01 to 0.1%). CDR3 region: CASRDRGYYEQYF. The CDR3, as DNA: TGTGCCAGCCGGGACAGGGGATACTACGAGCAGTACTTC. V and J are TRBV11-2 and TRBJ2-1; 10 bases are shared with TRBD1. Matching the DNA end better, TRBJ2-7 makes the J call doubtful. Germline CDR1 reads SGHAT; CDR2 reads FQNNGV. The CDR3 contains 13 residues.

This clonotype is classed as medium-sized (0.01 to 0.1%). The chain carries TRBV7-8 and TRBJ2-2; the D gene could be TRBD1 or TRBD2 (7 bases each). In germline, CDR1 is SGHVS, CDR2 FQNEAQ. V lost 1 base and J lost 6, with 12 bases in between. This CDR3 has 15 amino acids. The CDR3 loop reads CASSLGPGGAGELFF. Written as DNA, the CDR3 is TGTGCCAGCAGCTTAGGGCCAGGGGGGGCCGGGGAGCTGTTTTTT.